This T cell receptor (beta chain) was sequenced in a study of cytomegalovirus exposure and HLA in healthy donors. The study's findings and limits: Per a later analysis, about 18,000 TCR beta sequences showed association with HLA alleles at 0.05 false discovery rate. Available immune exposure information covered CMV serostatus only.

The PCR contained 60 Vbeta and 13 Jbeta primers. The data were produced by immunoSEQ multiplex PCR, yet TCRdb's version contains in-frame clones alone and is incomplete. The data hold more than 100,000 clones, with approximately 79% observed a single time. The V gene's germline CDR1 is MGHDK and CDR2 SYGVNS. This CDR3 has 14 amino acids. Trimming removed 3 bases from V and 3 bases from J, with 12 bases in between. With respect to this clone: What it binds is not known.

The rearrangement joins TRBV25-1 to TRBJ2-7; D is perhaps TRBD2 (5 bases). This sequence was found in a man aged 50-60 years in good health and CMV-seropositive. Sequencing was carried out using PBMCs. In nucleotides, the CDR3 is TGTGCCAGCAGTGACCATGCTAGCATCTACGAGCAGTACTTC. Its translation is CASSDHASIYEQYF.